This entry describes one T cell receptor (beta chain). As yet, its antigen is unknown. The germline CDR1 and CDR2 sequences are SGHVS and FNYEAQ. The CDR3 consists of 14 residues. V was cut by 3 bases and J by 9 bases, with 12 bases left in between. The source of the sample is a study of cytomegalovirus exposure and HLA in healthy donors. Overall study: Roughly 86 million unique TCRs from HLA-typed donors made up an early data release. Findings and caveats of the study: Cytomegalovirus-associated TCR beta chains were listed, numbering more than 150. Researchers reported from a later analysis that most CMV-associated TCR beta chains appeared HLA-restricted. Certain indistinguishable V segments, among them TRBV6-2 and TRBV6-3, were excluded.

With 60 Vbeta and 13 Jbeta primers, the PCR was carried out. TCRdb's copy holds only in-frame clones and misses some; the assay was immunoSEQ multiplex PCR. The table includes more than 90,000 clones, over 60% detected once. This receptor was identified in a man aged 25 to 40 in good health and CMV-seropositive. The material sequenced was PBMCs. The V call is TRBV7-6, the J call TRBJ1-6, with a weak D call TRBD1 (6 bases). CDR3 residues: CASSLDSPVSPLHF. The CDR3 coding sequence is TGTGCCAGCAGCTTGGACAGTCCGGTTTCACCCCTCCACTTT.